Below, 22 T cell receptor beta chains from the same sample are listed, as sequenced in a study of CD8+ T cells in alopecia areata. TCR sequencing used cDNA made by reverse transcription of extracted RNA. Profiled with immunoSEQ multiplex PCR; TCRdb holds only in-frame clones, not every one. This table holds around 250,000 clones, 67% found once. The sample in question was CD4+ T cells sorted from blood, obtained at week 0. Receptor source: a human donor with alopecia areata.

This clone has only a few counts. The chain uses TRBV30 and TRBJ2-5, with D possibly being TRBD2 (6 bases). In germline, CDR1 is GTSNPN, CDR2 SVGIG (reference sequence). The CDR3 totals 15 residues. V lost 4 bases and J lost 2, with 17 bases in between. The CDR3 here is CAWKLAFGPQETQYF. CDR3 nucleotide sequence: TGTGCCTGGAAACTAGCCTTTGGGCCTCAAGAGACCCAGTACTTC. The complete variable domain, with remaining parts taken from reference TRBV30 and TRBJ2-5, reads SQTIHQWPATLVQPVGSPLSLECTVEGTSNPNLYWYRQAAGRGLQLLFYSVGIGQISSEVPQNLSASRPQDRQFILSSKKLLLSDSGFYLCAWKLAFGPQETQYFGPGTRLLVL.

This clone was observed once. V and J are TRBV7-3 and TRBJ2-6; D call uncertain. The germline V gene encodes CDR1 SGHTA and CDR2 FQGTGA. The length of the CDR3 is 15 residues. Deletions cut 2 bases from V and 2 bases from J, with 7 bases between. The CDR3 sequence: CASSLHGAGANVLTF. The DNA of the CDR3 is TGTGCCAGCAGCTTACATGGGGCTGGGGCCAACGTCCTGACTTTC.

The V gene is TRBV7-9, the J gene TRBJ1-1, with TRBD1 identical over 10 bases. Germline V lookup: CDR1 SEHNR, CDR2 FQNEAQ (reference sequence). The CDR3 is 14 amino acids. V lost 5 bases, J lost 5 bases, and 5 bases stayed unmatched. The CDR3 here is CASSRQGALTEAFF. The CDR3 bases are TGTGCCAGCAGCAGACAGGGGGCGCTGACTGAAGCTTTCTTT.

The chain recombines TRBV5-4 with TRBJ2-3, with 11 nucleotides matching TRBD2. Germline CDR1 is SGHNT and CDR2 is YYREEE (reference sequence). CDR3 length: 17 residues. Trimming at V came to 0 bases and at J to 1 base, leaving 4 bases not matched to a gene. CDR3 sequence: CASSLELAGVGTDTQYF. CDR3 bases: TGTGCCAGCAGCTTGGAACTAGCGGGGGTAGGCACAGATACGCAGTATTTT.

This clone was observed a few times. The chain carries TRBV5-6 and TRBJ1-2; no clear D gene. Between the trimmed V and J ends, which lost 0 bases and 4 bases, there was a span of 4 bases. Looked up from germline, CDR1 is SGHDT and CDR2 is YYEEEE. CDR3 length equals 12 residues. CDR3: CASSLDAYGYTF. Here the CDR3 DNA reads TGTGCCAGCAGCTTGGACGCCTATGGCTACACCTTC.

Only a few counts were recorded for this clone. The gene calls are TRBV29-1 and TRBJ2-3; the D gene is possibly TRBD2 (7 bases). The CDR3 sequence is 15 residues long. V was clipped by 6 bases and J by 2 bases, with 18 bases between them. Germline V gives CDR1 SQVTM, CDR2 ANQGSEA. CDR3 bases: TGCAGCGTCGCCCCTCGGGGGGCTCTCACAGATACGCAGTATTTT. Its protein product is CSVAPRGALTDTQYF.

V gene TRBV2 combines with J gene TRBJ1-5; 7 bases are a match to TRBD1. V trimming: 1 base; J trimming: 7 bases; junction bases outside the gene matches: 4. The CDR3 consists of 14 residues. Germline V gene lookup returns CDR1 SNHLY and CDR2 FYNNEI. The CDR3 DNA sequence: TGTGCCAGCAGTGAAGAGGGGGCTGACCAGCCCCAGCATTTT. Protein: CASSEEGADQPQHF. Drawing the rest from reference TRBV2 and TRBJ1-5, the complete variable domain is EPEVTQTPSHQVTQMGQEVILRCVPISNHLYFYWYRQILGQKVEFLVSFYNNEISEKSEIFDDQFSVERPDGSNFTLKIRSTKLEDSAMYFCASSEEGADQPQHFGDGTRLSIL.

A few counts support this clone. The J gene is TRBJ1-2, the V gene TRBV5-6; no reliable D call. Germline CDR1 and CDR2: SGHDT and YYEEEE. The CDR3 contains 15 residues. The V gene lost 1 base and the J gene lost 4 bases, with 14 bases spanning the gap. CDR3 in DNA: TGTGCCAGCAGCTTGAGGGCGGGCCGAATCTATGGCTACACCTTC. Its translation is CASSLRAGRIYGYTF.

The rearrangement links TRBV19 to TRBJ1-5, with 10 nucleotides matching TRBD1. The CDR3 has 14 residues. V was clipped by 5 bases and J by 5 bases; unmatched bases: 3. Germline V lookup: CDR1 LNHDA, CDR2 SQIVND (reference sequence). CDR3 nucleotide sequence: TGTGCCAGTAGTCGGACAGGGGGTTATCAGCCCCAGCATTTT. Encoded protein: CASSRTGGYQPQHF. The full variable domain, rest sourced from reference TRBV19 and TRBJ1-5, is DGGITQSPKYLFRKEGQNVTLSCEQNLNHDAMYWYRQDPGQGLRLIYYSQIVNDFQKGDIAEGYSVSREKKESFPLTVTSAQKNPTAFYLCASSRTGGYQPQHFGDGTRLSIL.

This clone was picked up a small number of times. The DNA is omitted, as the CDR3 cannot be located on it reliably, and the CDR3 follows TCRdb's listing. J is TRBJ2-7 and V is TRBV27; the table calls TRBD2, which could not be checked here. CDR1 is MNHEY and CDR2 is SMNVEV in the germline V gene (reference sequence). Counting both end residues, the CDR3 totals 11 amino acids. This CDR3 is CASRWAGGTYF.

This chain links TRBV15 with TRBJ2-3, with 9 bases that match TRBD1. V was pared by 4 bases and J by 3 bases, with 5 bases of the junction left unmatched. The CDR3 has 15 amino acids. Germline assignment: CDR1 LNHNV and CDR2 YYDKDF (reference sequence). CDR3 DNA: TGTGCCACCAGCAAGCCGGGACAGGGAACAGATACGCAGTATTTT. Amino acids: CATSKPGQGTDTQYF.

CDR3: CAWTITGTGVSIYF. CDR3 bases: TGTGCCTGGACCATCACCGGGACAGGGGTTTCCATATATTTT. The rearrangement links TRBV30 to TRBJ1-3; 10 bases map to TRBD1. In germline, CDR1 is GTSNPN, CDR2 SVGIG (reference sequence). The CDR3 covers 14 residues. The trim removed 4 bases at V and 11 bases at J, leaving 11 bases unmatched.

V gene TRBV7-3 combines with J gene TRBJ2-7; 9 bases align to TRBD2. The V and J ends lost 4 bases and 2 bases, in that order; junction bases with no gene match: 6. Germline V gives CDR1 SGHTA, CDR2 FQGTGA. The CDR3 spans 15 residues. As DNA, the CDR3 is TGTGCCAGCAGCTACAGCGGGGGGCCAACCTACGAGCAGTACTTC. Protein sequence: CASSYSGGPTYEQYF.

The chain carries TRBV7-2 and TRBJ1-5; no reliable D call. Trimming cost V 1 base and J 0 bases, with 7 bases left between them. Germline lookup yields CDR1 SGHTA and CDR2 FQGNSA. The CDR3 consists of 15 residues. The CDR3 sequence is CASSLEGYSNQPQHF. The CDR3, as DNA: TGTGCCAGCAGCTTAGAGGGTTATAGCAATCAGCCCCAGCATTTT.

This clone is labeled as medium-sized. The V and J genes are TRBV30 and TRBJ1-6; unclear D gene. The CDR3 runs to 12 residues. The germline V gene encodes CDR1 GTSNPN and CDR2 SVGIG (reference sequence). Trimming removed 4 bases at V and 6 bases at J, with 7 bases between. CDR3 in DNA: TGTGCCTGGACACTTGCTAATTCACCCCTCCACTTT. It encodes CAWTLANSPLHF.

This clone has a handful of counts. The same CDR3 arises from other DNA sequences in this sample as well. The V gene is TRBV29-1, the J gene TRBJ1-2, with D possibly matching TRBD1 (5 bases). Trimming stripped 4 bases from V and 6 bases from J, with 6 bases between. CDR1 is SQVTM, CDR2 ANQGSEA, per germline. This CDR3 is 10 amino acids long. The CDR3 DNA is TGCAGCGTTGCGGGGGATGGCTACACCTTC. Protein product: CSVAGDGYTF. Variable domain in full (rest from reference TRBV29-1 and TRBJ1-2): SAVISQKPSRDICQRGTSLTIQCQVDSQVTMMFWYRQQPGQSLTLIATANQGSEATYESGFVIDKFPISRPNLTFSTLTVSNMSPEDSSIYLCSVAGDGYTFGSGTRLTVV.

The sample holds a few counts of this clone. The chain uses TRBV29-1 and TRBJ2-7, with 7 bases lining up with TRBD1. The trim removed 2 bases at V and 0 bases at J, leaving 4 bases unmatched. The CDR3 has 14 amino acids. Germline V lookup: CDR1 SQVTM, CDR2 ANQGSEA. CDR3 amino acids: CSVERDRYSYEQYF. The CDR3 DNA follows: TGCAGCGTTGAACGGGACAGATACTCCTACGAGCAGTACTTC.

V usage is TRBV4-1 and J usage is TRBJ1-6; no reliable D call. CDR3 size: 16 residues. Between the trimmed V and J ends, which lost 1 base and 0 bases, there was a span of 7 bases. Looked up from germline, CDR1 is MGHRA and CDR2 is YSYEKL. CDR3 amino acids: CASSQGQNSYNSPLHF. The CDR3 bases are TGCGCCAGCAGCCAAGGGCAGAACTCCTATAATTCACCCCTCCACTTT.

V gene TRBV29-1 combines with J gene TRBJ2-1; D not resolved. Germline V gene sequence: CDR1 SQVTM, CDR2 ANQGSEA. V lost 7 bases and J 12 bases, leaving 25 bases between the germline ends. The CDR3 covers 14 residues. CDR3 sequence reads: CSARVSQGPLGQFF. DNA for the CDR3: TGCAGCGCTCGGGTCTCACAAGGCCCACTGGGGCAGTTCTTC.

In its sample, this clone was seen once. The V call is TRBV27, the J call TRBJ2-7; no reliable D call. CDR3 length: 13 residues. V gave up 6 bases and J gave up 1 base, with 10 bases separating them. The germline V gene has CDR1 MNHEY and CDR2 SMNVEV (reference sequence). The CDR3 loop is CASRVAFSYEQYF. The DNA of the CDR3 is TGTGCCAGCAGGGTGGCCTTTTCCTACGAGCAGTACTTC.

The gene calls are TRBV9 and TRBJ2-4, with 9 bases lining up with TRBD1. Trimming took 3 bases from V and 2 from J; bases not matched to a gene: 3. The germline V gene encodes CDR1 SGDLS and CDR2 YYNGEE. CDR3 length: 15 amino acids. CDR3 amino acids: CASSAGTGTKNIQYF. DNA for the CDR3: TGTGCCAGCAGCGCCGGGACAGGGACCAAAAACATTCAGTACTTC.

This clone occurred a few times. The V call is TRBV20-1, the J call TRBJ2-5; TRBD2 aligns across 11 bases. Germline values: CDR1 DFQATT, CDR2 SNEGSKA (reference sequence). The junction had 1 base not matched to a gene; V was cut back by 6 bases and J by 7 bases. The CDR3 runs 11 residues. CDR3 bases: TGCAGTGCAACTAGCGGGGGGACCCAGTACTTC. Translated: CSATSGGTQYF.